This T cell receptor (beta chain) was identified during a study of human T cells and chemical hapten exposure (dated by TCRdb to about 2021). At the level of the whole study: For sensitization, 2% DPC in acetone was applied to a 2 cm by 2 cm area of upper inner arm skin. Weekly therapeutic DPC doses were additionally applied to the scalp of patients throughout the roughly 23-week study period. Patch testing on the upper back used Finn chambers containing 0.01% DPC, with scoring done after 6 days according to International Contact Dermatitis Research Group standards. The mostly female patient cohort included alopecia areata with under or over 50% scalp involvement, alopecia totalis and alopecia universalis. Libraries were pooled for sequencing, and per-sample TCR yields varied mainly because of small differences in library volumes within the pool. The study tracked peripheral blood TCR repertoire changes in vivo during primary and secondary sensitization to the hapten diphenylcyclopropenone (DPC) in alopecia patients. Blood samples were taken from patients before sensitization (week 0) and then at 2, 6 and about 24 weeks after DPC sensitization. Blood for TCR sequencing was provided by twenty-nine alopecia patients at one to four time points (pre-sensitization, 2, 6 and 24 weeks).

What the work shows at the level of the full study, not this receptor alone: Because all patients had alopecia, a presumed autoimmune disease, the immune response of the patients might differ from that of healthy individuals. Patch test score correlated positively with the number of PT1 expanded TCRs, reaching significance at thresholds 8, 16 and 32 but not at 4. After repeated subsampling, changes were observed in the strength of the expansion versus patch-test correlation and in the threshold at which the correlation became significant. Significantly more large CDR3 similarity clusters were formed by expanded TCRs than by pre-sensitization or healthy control sets, consistent with antigen-driven responses. No change with DPC sensitization was found in the number of TCRs above 1 in 1000 frequency, and no evidence of global repertoire structure alterations was found.

The library was built by means of RACE. Sequencing instrument: NextSeq 500. Library preparation attached unique molecular identifiers to individual cDNA molecules for quantitative, reproducible TCR counting. For every blood RNA sample, sequencing covered both the TCR alpha and TCR beta chains. The study's own analysis went as follows. The median number of TCRs per sample was approximately 98,000, ranging from about 20,000 to 690,600. V, J and CDR3 annotation of the TCR reads was carried out using the Decombinator software suite. For the PS versus PT1 abundance plots, all samples were subsampled to the same number of TCRs (28,000). TCRs were defined as expanded if absent before sensitization and observed at least eight times at the 2-week time point. TCRdb handled the public reads itself, with Q25 trimming in fastp and clone calling in MiXCR, and kept productive beta chains. Rows with a matching CDR3 protein are joined into one entry that keeps the most common DNA and genes. TCRdb's processing, not the study's, gives the V and J calls here. Across this sample there are around 260,000 distinct CDR3 sequences, with about 8.1% seen only once. Of the sample, 2% to 3% falls within the top ten clones.

As regards this clonotype: Its recognized antigen is unknown. Base qualities are not at hand, and no much larger clone is one base apart.

The sample's time point, from its label and the paper: pre-sensitization, week 0. Interpreted using the paper, the treatment or condition label stands for: therapeutic diphenylcyclopropenone sensitization with weekly scalp DPC. At each patch-test visit, blood was drawn before the patch test was applied. Patients were considered eligible if aged 18 to 70, diagnosed with alopecia and deemed suitable for DPC therapy, and patients were excluded if pregnant. Total RNA was extracted from unfractionated whole blood collected in Tempus Blood RNA tubes. The sequencing here drew on whole blood, taken in connection with sensitization to the hapten diphenylcyclopropenone (DPC). This clonotype was obtained from a woman in her thirties or forties with alopecia areata. Some clones in this sample may be carry-over from other donors' samples.

Read as DNA, the sequence is TGTGCCAGCTCACCAAGGACACCGAATACGCAGTATTTT. It specifies CASSPRTPNTQYF. In this chain, TRBV18 is recombined with TRBJ2-3, with a weak D call of TRBD1 (5 bases match). CDR1 and CDR2, per the germline V gene, are KGHSH and LQKENI. The CDR3 numbers 13 residues from cysteine through phenylalanine. Only the CDR3 DNA stays, 39 bases, in frame from base 1. Trimming costs V 2 bases and J 7 bases, and their ends lie 10 bases apart. The full variable domain, with segments outside the CDR3 supplied by the reference TRBV18 and TRBJ2-3 proteins, appears as NAGVMQNPRHLVRRRGQEARLRCSPMKGHSHVYWYRQLPEEGLKFMVYLQKENIIDESGMPKERFSAEFPKEGPSILRIQQVVRGDSAAYFCASSPRTPNTQYFGPGTRLTVL.